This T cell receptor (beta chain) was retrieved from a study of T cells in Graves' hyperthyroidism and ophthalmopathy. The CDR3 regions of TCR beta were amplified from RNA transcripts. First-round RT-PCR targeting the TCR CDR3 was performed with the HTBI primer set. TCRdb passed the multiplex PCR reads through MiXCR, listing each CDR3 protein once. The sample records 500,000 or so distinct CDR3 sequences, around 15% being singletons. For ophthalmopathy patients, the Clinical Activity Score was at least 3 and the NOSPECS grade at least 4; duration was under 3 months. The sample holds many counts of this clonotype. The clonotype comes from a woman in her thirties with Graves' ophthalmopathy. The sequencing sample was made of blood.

Here the CDR3 reads CASSEEGVMSGELFF. CDR3 DNA: TGTGCCAGCTCGGAGGAGGGAGTAATGTCCGGGGAGCTGTTTTTT. This chain connects TRBV11-3 to TRBJ2-2, with a tentative D call TRBD2 (6 bases). Between the trimmed V and J ends, which lost 8 bases and 6 bases, there was a span of 19 bases. The CDR3 consists of 15 residues. The germline CDR1 and CDR2 sequences are SGHNT and YENEEA.